These T cell receptor beta chains were read from a single sample in a study of regulatory and conventional T cells in RAG deficiency. The table came from immunoSEQ multiplex PCR; TCRdb's copy has only in-frame clones and leaves some out. This sample carries 30,000 to 40,000 clones, about 78% of them seen once, and the ten largest clones take under 4.5%. These sequences were also reported in another study, on regulatory T cells.

The sequencing sample was made of CD4+ effector T cells sorted from blood. Every receptor here comes from a human donor in good health. CDR3s include the opening cysteine and the closing phenylalanine or tryptophan. The order of the fields is CDR3 protein, V gene, J gene.

CDR3aa: CASSPGTATSYNEQFF
v_gene: TRBV19
j_gene: TRBJ2-1

CDR3aa: CASSPGQGDYGYTF
v_gene: TRBV9
j_gene: TRBJ1-2

CDR3aa: CAWSTRGNQPQHF
v_gene: TRBV30
j_gene: TRBJ1-5

CDR3aa: CAARRGGYTF
v_gene: TRBV7-9
j_gene: TRBJ1-2

CDR3aa: CASSGVPGQPQHF
v_gene: TRBV5-4
j_gene: TRBJ1-5

CDR3aa: CASSTDREETQYF
v_gene: TRBV19
j_gene: TRBJ2-5

CDR3aa: CASSLPKGQGRIGELFF
v_gene: TRBV5-1
j_gene: TRBJ2-2

CDR3aa: CASFSEAAGNTIYF
v_gene: TRBV28
j_gene: TRBJ1-3

CDR3aa: CASSPPPGGFNSPLHF
v_gene: TRBV18
j_gene: TRBJ1-6

CDR3aa: CASSLMGSSAGANVLTF
v_gene: TRBV7-3
j_gene: TRBJ2-6

CDR3aa: CASPGGTDKWNTEAFF
v_gene: TRBV2
j_gene: TRBJ1-1

CDR3aa: CASRVGLGGSPLHF
v_gene: TRBV5-1
j_gene: TRBJ1-6

CDR3aa: CASSQVYGGPQGEQFF
v_gene: TRBV14
j_gene: TRBJ2-1

CDR3aa: CASSEAYRGPQSYTF
v_gene: TRBV6-1
j_gene: TRBJ1-2

CDR3aa: CASSLGQGNFYGYTF
v_gene: TRBV6-5
j_gene: TRBJ1-2

CDR3aa: CASVSLADTQYF
v_gene: TRBV6-1
j_gene: TRBJ2-3

CDR3aa: CASSSYDPGPGRYGYTF
v_gene: TRBV5-8
j_gene: TRBJ1-2

CDR3aa: CASSLLSLAQGASYEQYF
v_gene: TRBV7-3
j_gene: TRBJ2-7

CDR3aa: CAWSYTGFGGYTF
v_gene: TRBV30
j_gene: TRBJ1-2

CDR3aa: CAWSVGQAGANVLTF
v_gene: TRBV30
j_gene: TRBJ2-6

CDR3aa: CASSLARDTGELFF
v_gene: TRBV7-3
j_gene: TRBJ2-2

CDR3aa: CASSLVGSLDTEAFF
v_gene: TRBV7-9
j_gene: TRBJ1-1

CDR3aa: CASSLREGYGYTF
v_gene: TRBV5-4
j_gene: TRBJ1-2

CDR3aa: CASSAPGQAVYEQYF
v_gene: TRBV28
j_gene: TRBJ2-7

CDR3aa: CASSPGTSRATDTQYF
v_gene: TRBV2
j_gene: TRBJ2-3

CDR3aa: CATSRPGFRGRNEKLFF
v_gene: TRBV15
j_gene: TRBJ1-4

CDR3aa: CASTLLGSYNSPLHF
v_gene: TRBV7-2
j_gene: TRBJ1-6

CDR3aa: CASSEGGPLGNTIYF
v_gene: TRBV2
j_gene: TRBJ1-3

CDR3aa: CASSLGTDTEAFF
v_gene: TRBV5-1
j_gene: TRBJ1-1

CDR3aa: CASSQWDSQPQHF
v_gene: TRBV23-1
j_gene: TRBJ1-5

CDR3aa: CASSPRTGMATEAFF
v_gene: TRBV6-1
j_gene: TRBJ1-1